The T cell receptor beta chain under discussion was sequenced for a study of Tregs in tolerant kidney transplant recipients. The study's findings and limits: This study did not directly address biological reproducibility. In tolerant patients, donor-specific Tregs outgrew total Tregs, suggesting antigen-driven expansion. Few patients were studied, so findings need validation in larger groups.

Related graft donors supplied nonmyeloablative bone marrow transplants, and mixed chimerism was transient. Unstimulated regulatory T cells (CD4+CD25+CD127-), CD4+CD25- non-regulatory cells, CD4 and CD8 cells were FACS-sorted from thawed PBMCs. V shed 5 bases and J shed 3 bases, with 14 bases lying between them. The CDR3 spans 15 residues. Germline CDR1 is SGHTA and CDR2 is FQGNSA. Assay used: immunoSEQ multiplex PCR; TCRdb lists only in-frame clones, some missing. The profile covers approximately 60,000 clones, with about 87% appearing a single time and around 4.1% taken by the ten largest. To note about this clone: Its specificity is unknown.

The V gene is TRBV7-2, the J gene TRBJ2-1, with TRBD2 as a possible D gene (5 bases). The input for sequencing was CD4+ T cells from blood (PBMCs), taken 6 months after the transplant. This TCR was recovered from a human patient who received a combined kidney and bone marrow transplant. Some T cells may be transferred from the graft donor. CDR3 in DNA: TGTGCCAGCAGCCCCCAGCGGAGTAACTACAATGAGCAGTTCTTC. It yields the protein CASSPQRSNYNEQFF.